This TCR beta chain was identified in a study of blood T cells in healthy people across ages. Study summary: There was about one barcoded beta molecule captured by template switching per two T cells.

J lost 6 bases, V lost 5 bases, and 6 bases had no gene match. The CDR3 consists of 16 residues. This clonotype was detected many times. What it recognizes is unknown. A sample-barcoded 5' primer and a J-beta primer mix were used in a second PCR of roughly 6 to 11 cycles. Samples each returned at least 3 million CDR3-containing paired-end reads. TCRdb redid the calling of the 5' RACE reads with MiXCR, one entry per CDR3 protein. The profile shows approximately 700,000 distinct CDR3 sequences, roughly 32% of them singletons. PBMCs, at least 7 million per sample, were isolated. Overall study findings and caveats: For the donors, CMV status was unknown and possibly confounded expanded clonotype changes.

The material sequenced was blood. The source of this sequence is a woman older than 75 in good health. The chain combines TRBV12-3 or TRBV12-4 with TRBJ2-2; 13 nucleotides align to TRBD2. The CDR3 DNA follows: TGTGCCAGCAGTGGAAGACTAGCGGGGGGTCCCGGGGAGCTGTTTTTT. Its protein product is CASSGRLAGGPGELFF.